The present T cell receptor (beta chain) was sequenced within a study of blood T cell repertoires in COVID-19. Authors' methods: Quantification of nucleated cells was approximated via reference gene primer amplification. Data came from immunoSEQ multiplex PCR; TCRdb stores just in-frame clones and leaves some out. For V, J and clone size, that table is used; D and trimming come from the DNA. The table records about 120,000 clones, approximately 82% of them present only once. This CDR3 spans 14 amino acids. CDR1 is SEHNR and CDR2 is FQNEAQ in the germline V gene (reference sequence). The ends were cut back, 5 bases at V and 1 base at J, with 10 bases in the middle.

The sequenced material came from peripheral blood. The gene calls are TRBV7-9 and TRBJ2-3; D not certain. This TCR derives from a woman older than 75 with acute or convalescent COVID-19. CDR3 in amino acids: CASSPQIRTDTQYF. In DNA, the CDR3 is TGTGCCAGCAGCCCTCAGATTCGCACAGATACGCAGTATTTT.